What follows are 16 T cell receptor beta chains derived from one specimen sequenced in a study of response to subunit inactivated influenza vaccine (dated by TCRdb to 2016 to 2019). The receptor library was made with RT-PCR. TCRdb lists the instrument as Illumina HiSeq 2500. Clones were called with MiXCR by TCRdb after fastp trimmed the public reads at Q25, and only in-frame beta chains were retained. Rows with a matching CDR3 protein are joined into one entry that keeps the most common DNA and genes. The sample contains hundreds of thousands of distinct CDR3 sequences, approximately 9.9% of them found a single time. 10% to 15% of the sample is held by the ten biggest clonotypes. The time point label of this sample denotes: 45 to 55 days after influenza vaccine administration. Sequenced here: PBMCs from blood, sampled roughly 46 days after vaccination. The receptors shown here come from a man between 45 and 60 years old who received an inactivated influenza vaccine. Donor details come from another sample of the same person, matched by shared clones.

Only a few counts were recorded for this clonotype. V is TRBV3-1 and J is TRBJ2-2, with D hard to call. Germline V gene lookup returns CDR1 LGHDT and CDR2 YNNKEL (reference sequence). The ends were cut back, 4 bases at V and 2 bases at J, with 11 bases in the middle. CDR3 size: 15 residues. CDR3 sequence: CASSPLLGNTGELFF. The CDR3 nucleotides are TGTGCCAGCAGCCCGCTTTTAGGTAACACCGGGGAGCTGTTTTTT.

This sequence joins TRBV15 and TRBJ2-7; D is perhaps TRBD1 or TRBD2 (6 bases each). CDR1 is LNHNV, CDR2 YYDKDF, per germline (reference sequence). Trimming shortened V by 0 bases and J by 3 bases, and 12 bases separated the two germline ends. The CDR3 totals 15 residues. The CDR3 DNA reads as TGTGCCACCAGCAGAGATTTGGAGGGGGGCTACGAGCAGTACTTC. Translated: CATSRDLEGGYEQYF.

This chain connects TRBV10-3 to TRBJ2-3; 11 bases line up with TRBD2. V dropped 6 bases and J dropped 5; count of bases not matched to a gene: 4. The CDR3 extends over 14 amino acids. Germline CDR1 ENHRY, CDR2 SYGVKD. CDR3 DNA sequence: TGTGCCATCAGCACTAGCGGGAGTGTAGATACGCAGTATTTT. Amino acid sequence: CAISTSGSVDTQYF.

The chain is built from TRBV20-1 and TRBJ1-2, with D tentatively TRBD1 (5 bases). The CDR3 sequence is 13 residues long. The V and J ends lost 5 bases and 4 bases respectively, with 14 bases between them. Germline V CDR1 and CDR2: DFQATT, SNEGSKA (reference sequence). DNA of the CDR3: TGCAGTGCTCCACCTCTGGGGGTCTATGGCTACACCTTC. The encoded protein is CSAPPLGVYGYTF.

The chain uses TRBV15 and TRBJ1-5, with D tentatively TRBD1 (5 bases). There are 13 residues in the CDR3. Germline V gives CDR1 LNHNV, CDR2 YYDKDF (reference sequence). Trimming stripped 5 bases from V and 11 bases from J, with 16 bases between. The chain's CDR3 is CATSPGRDVAQHF. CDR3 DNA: TGTGCCACCAGCCCTGGGCGGGACGTGGCCCAGCATTTT.

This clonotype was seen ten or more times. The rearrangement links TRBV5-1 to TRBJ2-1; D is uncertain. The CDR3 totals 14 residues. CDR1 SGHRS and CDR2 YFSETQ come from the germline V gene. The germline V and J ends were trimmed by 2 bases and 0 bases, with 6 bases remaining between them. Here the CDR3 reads CASSFLSSYNEQFF. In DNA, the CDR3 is TGCGCCAGCAGCTTCCTGAGCTCCTACAATGAGCAGTTCTTC. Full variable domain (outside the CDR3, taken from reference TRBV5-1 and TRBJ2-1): KAGVTQTPRYLIKTRGQQVTLSCSPISGHRSVSWYQQTPGQGLQFLFEYFSETQRNKGNFPGRFSGRQFSNSRSEMNVSTLELGDSALYLCASSFLSSYNEQFFGPGTRLTVL.

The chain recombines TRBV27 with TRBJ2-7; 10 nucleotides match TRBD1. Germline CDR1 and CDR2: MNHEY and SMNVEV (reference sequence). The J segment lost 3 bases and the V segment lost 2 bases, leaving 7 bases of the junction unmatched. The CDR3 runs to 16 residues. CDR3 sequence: CASSLITGTGVYEQYF. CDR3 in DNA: TGTGCCAGCAGTTTAATAACCGGGACAGGGGTCTACGAGCAGTACTTC.

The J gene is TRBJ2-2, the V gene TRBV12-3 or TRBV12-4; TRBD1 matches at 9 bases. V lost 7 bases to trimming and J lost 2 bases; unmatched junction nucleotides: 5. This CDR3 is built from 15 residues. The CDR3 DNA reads TGTGCCAGCAAGTGGGACAGGGTAAACACCGGGGAGCTGTTTTTT. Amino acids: CASKWDRVNTGELFF.

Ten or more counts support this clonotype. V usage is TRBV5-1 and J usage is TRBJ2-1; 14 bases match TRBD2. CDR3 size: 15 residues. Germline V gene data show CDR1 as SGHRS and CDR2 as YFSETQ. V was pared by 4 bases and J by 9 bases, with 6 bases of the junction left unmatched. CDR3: CASSGLAGGSTEQFF. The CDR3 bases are TGCGCCAGCAGCGGACTAGCGGGAGGTAGTACTGAGCAGTTCTTC.

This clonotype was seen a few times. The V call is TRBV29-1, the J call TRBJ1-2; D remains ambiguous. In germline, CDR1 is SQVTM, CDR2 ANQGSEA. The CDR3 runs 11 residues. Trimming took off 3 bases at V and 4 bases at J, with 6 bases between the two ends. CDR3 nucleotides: TGCAGCGTTGACCACAGCTATGGCTACACCTTC. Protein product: CSVDHSYGYTF.

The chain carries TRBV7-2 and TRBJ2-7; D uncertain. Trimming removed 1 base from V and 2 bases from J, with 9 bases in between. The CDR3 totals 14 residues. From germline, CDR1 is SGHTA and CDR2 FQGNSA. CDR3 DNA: TGTGCCAGCAGCTTAGTTGACCGGACCTACGAGCAGTACTTC. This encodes CASSLVDRTYEQYF. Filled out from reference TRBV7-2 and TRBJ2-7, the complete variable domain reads GAGVSQSPSNKVTEKGKDVELRCDPISGHTALYWYRQSLGQGLEFLIYFQGNSAPDKSGLPSDRFSAERTGGSVSTLTIQRTQQEDSAVYLCASSLVDRTYEQYFGPGTRLTVT.

The CDR3 reads CASSLYYLNSYNEQFF. In nucleotides, the CDR3 is TGCGCCAGCAGCCTGTACTACCTTAACTCCTACAATGAGCAGTTCTTC. The genes are TRBV4-1 and TRBJ2-1; D is unresolved. Trimming removed 4 bases from V and 0 bases from J, with 13 bases in between. Germline assignment: CDR1 MGHRA and CDR2 YSYEKL. This CDR3 spans 16 amino acids.

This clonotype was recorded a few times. CDR3 coding DNA: TGTGCCAGCAGCCCCTACCAGGGGTCTCAAGAGACCCAGTACTTC. This sequence encodes CASSPYQGSQETQYF. This sequence joins TRBV3-1 and TRBJ2-5; D perhaps matches TRBD1 (6 bases). V was cut by 4 bases and J by 2 bases, with 14 bases left in between. The CDR3 runs to 15 residues. The germline CDR1 and CDR2 sequences are LGHDT and YNNKEL (reference sequence).

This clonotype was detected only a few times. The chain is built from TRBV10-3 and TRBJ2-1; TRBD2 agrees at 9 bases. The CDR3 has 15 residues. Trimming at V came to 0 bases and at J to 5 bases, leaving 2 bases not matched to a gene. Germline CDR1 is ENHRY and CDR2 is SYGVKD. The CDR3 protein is CAISESLAGNNEQFF. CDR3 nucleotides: TGTGCCATCAGTGAGTCTCTAGCGGGGAACAATGAGCAGTTCTTC.

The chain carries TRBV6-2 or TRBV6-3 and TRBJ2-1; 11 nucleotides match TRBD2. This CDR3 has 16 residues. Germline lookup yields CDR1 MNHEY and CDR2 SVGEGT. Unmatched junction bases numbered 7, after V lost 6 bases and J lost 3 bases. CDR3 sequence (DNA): TGTGCCAGCAGAGCCGGGACTAGCGGCTTCTACAATGAGCAGTTCTTC. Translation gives CASRAGTSGFYNEQFF.

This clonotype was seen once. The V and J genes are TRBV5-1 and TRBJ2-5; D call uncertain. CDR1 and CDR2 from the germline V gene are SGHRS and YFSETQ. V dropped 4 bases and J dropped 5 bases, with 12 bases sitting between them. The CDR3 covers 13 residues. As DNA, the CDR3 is TGCGCCAGCAGCCCCTCTGGGGATGAGACCCAGTACTTC. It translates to CASSPSGDETQYF.